This TCR beta chain was obtained from a study of blood T cell repertoires in COVID-19. About the study: The United States, Italy and Spain supplied acute and convalescent COVID-19 samples. Nucleic acid was either cDNA or gDNA, and it came from T cells, B-cell-depleted T cells, or PBMCs.

Germline values: CDR1 SGHNT, CDR2 YYREEE (reference sequence). The ends were cut back, 4 bases at V and 3 bases at J, with 7 bases in the middle. The CDR3 has 13 residues. This clone was detected once. As processed by the authors: Amplification of reference gene primers provided the estimated nucleated cell counts. The method was immunoSEQ multiplex PCR; TCRdb's version includes in-frame clones alone and lacks a portion of them. D and trimming were read from the DNA, whereas the V and J calls and clone size are those reported in that table. The table includes some 67,000 clones, 79% detected once. Specimen: peripheral blood. The clonotype comes from a woman in her fifties or sixties with acute or convalescent COVID-19. The chain employs TRBV5-4 and TRBJ1-4; D uncertain. CDR3 sequence reads: CASSLKSNEKLFF. CDR3 DNA sequence: TGTGCCAGCAGCCTAAAATCTAATGAAAAACTGTTTTTT.